Listed below are T cell receptor beta chains from one sample, sequenced in a study of neurological immune-mediated disorders. One entry per CDR3 protein, called by TCRdb with MiXCR from the 5' RACE reads. The repertoire holds about 17,000 distinct CDR3 sequences, with 3% to 3.5% as singletons. Specimen: CD8+ T cells from blood. These receptors all stem from a middle-aged woman in good health. CDR3s include the opening cysteine and the closing phenylalanine or tryptophan. The D gene is left open where the match is weak. Only part of the rows carry a size: once, few, many, or a class if the clone is expanded.

d_gene	v_gene	abundance	j_gene	CDR3nt	CDR3aa
TRBD2	TRBV29-1	medium-sized	TRBJ2-1	TGCAGCGCAGAGGCTGGGAGGGACTACAATGAGCAGTTCTTC	CSAEAGRDYNEQFF
NA	TRBV6-2/TRBV6-3	many	TRBJ2-2	TGTGCCAGCAGACGAGACGACACCGGGGAGCTGTTTTTT	CASRRDDTGELFF
NA	TRBV29-1	many	TRBJ1-2	TGCAGCGTTGAAGAACTGGGGCCCTACTATGGCTACACCTTC	CSVEELGPYYGYTF
TRBD2	TRBV28	many	TRBJ2-1	TGTGCCAGCAGTTTAAGGGGACTAGCGGGAGTTGAGCAGTTCTTC	CASSLRGLAGVEQFF
TRBD2	TRBV27	NA	TRBJ2-2	TGTGCCAGCAGTTGGAATAGCGGGACCGGGGAGCTGTTTTTT	CASSWNSGTGELFF
NA	TRBV28	many	TRBJ2-7	TGTGCCAGCACCTTAGGGGGGGCAGGTTCCTACGAGCAGTACTTC	CASTLGGAGSYEQYF
NA	TRBV6-2/TRBV6-3	many	TRBJ2-1	TGTGCCAGCAGTTACTCGGCTCTCCCGAGCTCCTACAATGAGCAGTTCTTC	CASSYSALPSSYNEQFF
NA	TRBV12-3/TRBV12-4	many	TRBJ2-1	TGTGCCAGCGGGTGGGGCAGCTCCTACAATGAGCAGTTCTTC	CASGWGSSYNEQFF
TRBD2	TRBV6-4	many	TRBJ2-1	TGTGCCAGCAGTGACTCTGAGCGGGGGTCCTACAATGAGCAGTTCTTC	CASSDSERGSYNEQFF
TRBD1	TRBV18	many	TRBJ2-7	TGTGCCAGCTCACCGAGAGACAGGGCGGGCTACGAGCAGTACTTC	CASSPRDRAGYEQYF
NA	TRBV20-1	NA	TRBJ1-5	TGCAGTGCTAGTGTGGAGGGGAGCAATCAGCCCCAGCATTTT	CSASVEGSNQPQHF
TRBD2	TRBV7-2	few	TRBJ2-1	TGTGCCAGCAGCTCTCGGGAGGGCCCTCTGAATGAGCAGTTCTTC	CASSSREGPLNEQFF
NA	TRBV20-1	many	TRBJ1-5	TGCAGTGCTAGAGATTTCCGGCGGCAGGGAGTCAATCAGCCCCAGCATTTT	CSARDFRRQGVNQPQHF
TRBD2	TRBV29-1	large	TRBJ2-2	TGCAGCTCCCTAGCGGGAACCGGGGAGCTGTTTTTT	CSSLAGTGELFF
TRBD2	TRBV6-1	many	TRBJ2-1	TGTGCCAGCAGGCCGACTAGCACTGAGCAGTTCTTC	CASRPTSTEQFF
TRBD1	TRBV12-3/TRBV12-4	many	TRBJ2-3	TGTGCCAGCAGTTTAGGGAGACAGGGCGGCACAGATACGCAGTATTTT	CASSLGRQGGTDTQYF
NA	TRBV5-6	many	TRBJ1-6	TGTGCCAGCAGCTTGGGGCAGACCTATTCACCCCTCCACTTT	CASSLGQTYSPLHF
NA	TRBV4-1	many	TRBJ1-4	TGCGCCAGCAGCCGGGCAGTTAATGAAAAACTGTTTTTT	CASSRAVNEKLFF
TRBD2	TRBV28	many	TRBJ2-1	TGTGCCAGCAGTTTAGGGTTTAGGGGAGGGTGGAATGAGCAGTTCTTC	CASSLGFRGGWNEQFF
NA	TRBV7-3	many	TRBJ2-1	TGTGCCAGCAGCTTAACTCTGGGTGAGCAGTTCTTC	CASSLTLGEQFF
NA	TRBV7-9	many	TRBJ2-4	TGTGCCAGCAGCAAGGGCGACATTCAGTACTTC	CASSKGDIQYF
NA	TRBV5-1	many	TRBJ2-2	TGCGCCAGCAGCCCGGGGAACACCGGGGAGCTGTTTTTT	CASSPGNTGELFF
TRBD2	TRBV11-1	many	TRBJ2-5	TGTGCCAGCAGACCGAGTAGCGGGAGGAGCGGCGAGACCCAGTACTTC	CASRPSSGRSGETQYF
NA	TRBV12-3/TRBV12-4	many	TRBJ2-2	TGTGCCAGCAGTTTAATCCCCGGGGAGCTGTTTTTT	CASSLIPGELFF
TRBD1	TRBV11-2	many	TRBJ2-1	TGTGCCAGCAGCTTAGCCGGGACAGCTAATGAGCAGTTCTTC	CASSLAGTANEQFF
TRBD2	TRBV6-6	many	TRBJ2-1	TGTGCCAGCAGTTACAACGAAGCGGGAGGGAGTTACAATGAGCAGTTCTTC	CASSYNEAGGSYNEQFF
NA	TRBV28	many	TRBJ2-1	TGTGCCAGCAGGTCAATGGTGCCTACCTACAATGAGCAGTTCTTC	CASRSMVPTYNEQFF
NA	TRBV3-1	many	TRBJ2-3	TGTGCCAGCAGTCAAGAAGATCCGATGCAGGATACGCAGTATTTT	CASSQEDPMQDTQYF
TRBD1	TRBV12-3/TRBV12-4	many	TRBJ2-7	TGTGCCAGCAGGCCGACAGGGTTAAGCTACGAGCAGTACTTC	CASRPTGLSYEQYF
NA	TRBV29-1	many	TRBJ1-6	TGCAGCGTTGAACTTCAGTACCTAAGGGATCGGAAGTACCGTTGTTCACCCCTCCACTTT	CSVELQYLRDRKYRCSPLHF
NA	TRBV28	many	TRBJ2-7	TGTGCCAGCATGAGACTGAGTTCCTACGAGCAGTACTTC	CASMRLSSYEQYF
TRBD2	TRBV28	many	TRBJ2-1	TGTGCCAGCAGTTTTCTAGCGGGAGATACCAATGAGCAGTTCTTC	CASSFLAGDTNEQFF
NA	TRBV5-5	many	TRBJ2-2	TGTGCCAGCAGATTCGGGGCCGGGAACACCGGGGAGCTGTTTTTT	CASRFGAGNTGELFF
TRBD2	TRBV10-1	few	TRBJ2-1	TGCGCCAGCAGTGAGATAGCGGGCCACAATGAGCAGTTCTTC	CASSEIAGHNEQFF
TRBD2	TRBV6-4	NA	TRBJ2-7	TGTGCCAGCAGTGAAGATAGTAGCGGGGGATACAACGAGCAGTACTTC	CASSEDSSGGYNEQYF
NA	TRBV29-1	many	TRBJ2-3	TGCAGCGTTGAAACCACGGGACTTGAAGATACGCAGTATTTT	CSVETTGLEDTQYF
NA	TRBV20-1	many	TRBJ2-7	TGCAGTGCTTTTACCGGGACTCTAGACTACGAGCAGTACTTC	CSAFTGTLDYEQYF
TRBD2	TRBV7-6	few	TRBJ2-3	TGTGCCAGCAGCTTCTTGAGCCCAGCGGGAGCCCCAGATACGCAGTATTTT	CASSFLSPAGAPDTQYF
NA	TRBV28	many	TRBJ1-1	TGTGCCAGCGCGTCTGAATCTGGCCGCAGCATGAACACTGAAGCTTTCTTT	CASASESGRSMNTEAFF
TRBD2	TRBV6-2/TRBV6-3	many	TRBJ2-7	TGTGCCAGCAGGGGAGGGGTAGCGGCCTTCTACGAGCAGTACTTC	CASRGGVAAFYEQYF
NA	TRBV14	many	TRBJ2-5	TGTGCCAGCAGCCGATGGTCCGGGGAGACCCAGTACTTC	CASSRWSGETQYF
TRBD1	TRBV5-1	many	TRBJ2-1	TGCGCCAGCAGCCAAGGGGGCTGGGATGAGCAGTTCTTC	CASSQGGWDEQFF
TRBD2	TRBV10-3	many	TRBJ2-5	TGTGCCAGTACTAGCGGGAGTGAGACCCAGTACTTC	CASTSGSETQYF
NA	TRBV20-1	many	TRBJ2-1	TGCAGTGCTAGAGTTGGGGGAGTAGACAACAATGAGCAGTTCTTC	CSARVGGVDNNEQFF
TRBD2	TRBV12-3/TRBV12-4	many	TRBJ2-2	TGTGCCAGCACCATTGAGGGGACTACCTACACCGGGGAGCTGTTTTTT	CASTIEGTTYTGELFF